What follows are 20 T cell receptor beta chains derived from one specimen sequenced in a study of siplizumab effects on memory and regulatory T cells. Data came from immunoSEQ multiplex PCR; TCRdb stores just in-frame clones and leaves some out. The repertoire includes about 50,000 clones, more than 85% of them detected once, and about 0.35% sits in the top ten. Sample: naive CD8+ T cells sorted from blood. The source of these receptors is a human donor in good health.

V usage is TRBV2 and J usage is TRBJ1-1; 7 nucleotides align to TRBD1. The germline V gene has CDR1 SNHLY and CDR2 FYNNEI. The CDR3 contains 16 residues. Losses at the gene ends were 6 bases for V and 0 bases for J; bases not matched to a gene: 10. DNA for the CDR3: TGTGCCAGCAGCACTACGGACAGGACAATGAACACTGAAGCTTTCTTT. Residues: CASSTTDRTMNTEAFF.

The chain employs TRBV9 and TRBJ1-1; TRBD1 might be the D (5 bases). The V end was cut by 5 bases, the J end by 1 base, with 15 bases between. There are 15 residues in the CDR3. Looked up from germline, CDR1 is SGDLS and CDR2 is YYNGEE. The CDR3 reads CASSPSYGANTEAFF. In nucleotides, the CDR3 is TGTGCCAGCAGTCCTTCTTACGGGGCGAACACTGAAGCTTTCTTT.

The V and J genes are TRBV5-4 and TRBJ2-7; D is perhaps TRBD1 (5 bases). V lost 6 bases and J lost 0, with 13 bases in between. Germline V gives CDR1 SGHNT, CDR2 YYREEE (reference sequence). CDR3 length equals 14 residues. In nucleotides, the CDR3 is TGTGCCAGCACCGCGAGTGGGGCCTCCTACGAGCAGTACTTC. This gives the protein CASTASGASYEQYF.

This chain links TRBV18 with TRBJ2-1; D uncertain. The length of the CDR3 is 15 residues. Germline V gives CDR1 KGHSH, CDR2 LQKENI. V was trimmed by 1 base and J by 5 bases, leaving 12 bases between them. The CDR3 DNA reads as TGTGCCAGCTCACCACGGGCAAACGGAGACAATGAGCAGTTCTTC. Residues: CASSPRANGDNEQFF.

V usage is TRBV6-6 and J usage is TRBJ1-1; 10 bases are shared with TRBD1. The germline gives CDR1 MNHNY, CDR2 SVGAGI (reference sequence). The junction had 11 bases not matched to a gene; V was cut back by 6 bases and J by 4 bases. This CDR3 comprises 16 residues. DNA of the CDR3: TGTGCCAGCAGCTCCGGACAGGGGGTATGGAGCACTGAAGCTTTCTTT. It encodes CASSSGQGVWSTEAFF.

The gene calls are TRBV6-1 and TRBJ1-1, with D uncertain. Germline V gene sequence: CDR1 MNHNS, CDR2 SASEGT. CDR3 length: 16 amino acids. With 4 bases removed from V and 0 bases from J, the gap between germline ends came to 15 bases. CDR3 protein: CASSGRIIQMNTEAFF. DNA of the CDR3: TGTGCCAGCAGTGGAAGGATAATACAGATGAACACTGAAGCTTTCTTT.

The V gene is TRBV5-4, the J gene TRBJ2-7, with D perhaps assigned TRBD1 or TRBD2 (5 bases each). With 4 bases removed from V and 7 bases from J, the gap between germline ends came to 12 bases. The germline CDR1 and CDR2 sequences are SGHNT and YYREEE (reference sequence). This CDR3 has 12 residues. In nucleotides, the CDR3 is TGTGCCAGCAGCCTGGGACCTAGGGAGCAGTACTTC. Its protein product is CASSLGPREQYF.

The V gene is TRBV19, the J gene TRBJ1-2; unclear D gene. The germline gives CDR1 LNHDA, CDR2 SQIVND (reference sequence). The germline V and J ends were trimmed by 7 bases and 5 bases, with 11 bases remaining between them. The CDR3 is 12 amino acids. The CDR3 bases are TGTGCCAGTACGGAAGGCGGATATGGCTACACCTTC. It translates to CASTEGGYGYTF.

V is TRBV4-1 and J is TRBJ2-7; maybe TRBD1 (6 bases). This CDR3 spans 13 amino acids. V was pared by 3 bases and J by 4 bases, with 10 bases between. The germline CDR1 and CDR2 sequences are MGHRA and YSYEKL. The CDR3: CASSHGQTYEQYF. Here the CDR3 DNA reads TGCGCCAGCAGCCACGGACAGACTTACGAGCAGTACTTC.

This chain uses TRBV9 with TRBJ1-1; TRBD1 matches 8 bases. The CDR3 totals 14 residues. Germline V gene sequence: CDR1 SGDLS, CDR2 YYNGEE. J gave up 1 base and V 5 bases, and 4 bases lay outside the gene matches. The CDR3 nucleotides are TGTGCCAGCAGGGGGCAGGGGGCGAACACTGAAGCTTTCTTT. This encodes CASRGQGANTEAFF.

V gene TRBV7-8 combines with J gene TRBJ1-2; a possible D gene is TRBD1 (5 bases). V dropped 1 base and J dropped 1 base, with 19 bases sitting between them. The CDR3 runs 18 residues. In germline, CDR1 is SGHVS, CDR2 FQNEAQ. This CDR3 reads CASSLVGGVVPHNYGYTF. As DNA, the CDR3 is TGTGCCAGCAGCTTAGTTGGGGGTGTTGTTCCCCATAACTATGGCTACACCTTC.

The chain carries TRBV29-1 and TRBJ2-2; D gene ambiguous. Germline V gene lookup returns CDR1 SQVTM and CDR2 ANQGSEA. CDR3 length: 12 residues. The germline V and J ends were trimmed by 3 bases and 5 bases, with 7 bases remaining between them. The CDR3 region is CSVDGQTGELFF. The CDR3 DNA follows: TGCAGCGTTGATGGGCAGACCGGGGAGCTGTTTTTT.

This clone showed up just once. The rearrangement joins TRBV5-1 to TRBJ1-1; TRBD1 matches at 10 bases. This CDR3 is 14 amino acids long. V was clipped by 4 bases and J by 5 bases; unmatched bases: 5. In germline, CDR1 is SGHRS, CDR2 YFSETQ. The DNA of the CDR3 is TGCGCCAGCAGCCTTTGGACAGGGGGGACTGAAGCTTTCTTT. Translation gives CASSLWTGGTEAFF.

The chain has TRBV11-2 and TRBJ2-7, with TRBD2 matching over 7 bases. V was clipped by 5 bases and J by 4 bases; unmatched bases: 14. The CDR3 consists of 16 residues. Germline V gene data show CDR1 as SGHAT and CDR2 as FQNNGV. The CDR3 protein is CASSAHWEGGVYEQYF. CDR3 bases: TGTGCCAGCAGCGCTCACTGGGAGGGAGGCGTATACGAGCAGTACTTC.

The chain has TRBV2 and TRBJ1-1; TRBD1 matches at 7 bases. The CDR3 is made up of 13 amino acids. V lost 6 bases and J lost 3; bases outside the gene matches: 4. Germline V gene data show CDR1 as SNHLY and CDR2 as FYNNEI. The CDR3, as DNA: TGTGCCAGCAGGTCCGGGACAGACACTGAAGCTTTCTTT. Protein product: CASRSGTDTEAFF.

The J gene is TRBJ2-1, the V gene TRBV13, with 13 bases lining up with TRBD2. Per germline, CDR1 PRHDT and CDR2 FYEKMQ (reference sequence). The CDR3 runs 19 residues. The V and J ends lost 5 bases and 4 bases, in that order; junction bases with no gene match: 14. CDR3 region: CASSPTGTSGTWWYNEQFF. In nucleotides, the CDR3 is TGTGCCAGCAGCCCAACTGGGACTAGCGGGACGTGGTGGTACAATGAGCAGTTCTTC.

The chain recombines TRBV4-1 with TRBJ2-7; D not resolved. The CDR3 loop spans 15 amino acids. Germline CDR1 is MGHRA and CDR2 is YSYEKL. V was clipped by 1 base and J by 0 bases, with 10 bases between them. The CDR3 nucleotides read TGCGCCAGCAGCCAAGCGGTCATGAGCTCCTACGAGCAGTACTTC. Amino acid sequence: CASSQAVMSSYEQYF.

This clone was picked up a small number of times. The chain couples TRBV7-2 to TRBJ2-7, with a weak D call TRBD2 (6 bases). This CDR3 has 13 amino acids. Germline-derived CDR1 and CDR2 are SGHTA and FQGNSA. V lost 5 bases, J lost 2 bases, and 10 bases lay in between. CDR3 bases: TGTGCCAGCAGCCCGACTAGAGCCTACGAGCAGTACTTC. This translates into CASSPTRAYEQYF.

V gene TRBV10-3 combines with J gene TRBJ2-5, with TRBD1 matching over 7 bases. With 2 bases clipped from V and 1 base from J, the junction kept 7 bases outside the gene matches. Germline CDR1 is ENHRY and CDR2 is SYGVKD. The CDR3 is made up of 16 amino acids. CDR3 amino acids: CAISEPSGQAQETQYF. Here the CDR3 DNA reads TGTGCCATCAGTGAGCCTTCAGGACAGGCCCAAGAGACCCAGTACTTC.

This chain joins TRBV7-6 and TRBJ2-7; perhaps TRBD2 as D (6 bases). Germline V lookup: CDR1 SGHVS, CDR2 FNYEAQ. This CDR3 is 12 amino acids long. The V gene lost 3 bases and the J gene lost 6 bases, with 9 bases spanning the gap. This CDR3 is CASSLGGAEQYF. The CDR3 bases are TGTGCCAGCAGCTTGGGAGGTGCCGAGCAGTACTTC. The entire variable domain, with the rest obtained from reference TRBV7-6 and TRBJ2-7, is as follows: GAGVSQSPRYKVTKRGQDVALRCDPISGHVSLYWYRQALGQGPEFLTYFNYEAQQDKSGLPNDRFSAERPEGSISTLTIQRTEQRDSAMYRCASSLGGAEQYFGPGTRLTVT.